A single sample gave rise to the 27 T cell receptor beta chains below, sequenced in a study of neurological immune-mediated disorders. TCRdb itself ran the 5' RACE reads through MiXCR, one entry per CDR3 protein. The profile covers approximately 86,000 distinct CDR3 sequences, with 2% to 3% appearing a single time and over 0.95% taken by the ten largest. The sample comprised PBMCs. The receptor set was obtained from a woman aged 30 to 39 with multiple sclerosis.

This clonotype was detected ten times or more. The chain has TRBV9 and TRBJ1-6, with no clear D. Germline CDR1 reads SGDLS; CDR2 reads YYNGEE. The CDR3 totals 14 residues. V was pared by 3 bases and J by 6 bases, with 10 bases between. CDR3 DNA: TGTGCCAGCAGCGGAGCCCCATTTAATTCACCCCTCCACTTT. Its protein is CASSGAPFNSPLHF.

This clonotype was picked up many times. This chain links TRBV28 with TRBJ2-2; no definite D call. From germline, CDR1 is MDHEN and CDR2 SYDVKM. V was clipped by 6 bases and J by 0 bases, with 8 bases between them. CDR3 length: 14 residues. Here the CDR3 reads CASRPVPNTGELFF. The CDR3 DNA reads as TGTGCCAGCAGACCTGTACCGAACACCGGGGAGCTGTTTTTT. The whole variable domain, filled in from reference TRBV28 and TRBJ2-2, reads DVKVTQSSRYLVKRTGEKVFLECVQDMDHENMFWYRQDPGLGLRLIYFSYDVKMKEKGDIPEGYSVSREKKERFSLILESASTNQTSMYLCASRPVPNTGELFFGEGSRLTVL.

CDR3 sequence (DNA): TGTGCCAGCAGCACTCAGGGAGGAAATCAGCCCCAGCATTTT. Translating gives CASSTQGGNQPQHF. The rearrangement joins TRBV7-9 to TRBJ1-5; possible D gene TRBD1, 5 bases. V was clipped by 5 bases and J by 4 bases, with 12 bases between them. This CDR3 region has 14 residues. The germline V gene has CDR1 SEHNR and CDR2 FQNEAQ (reference sequence).

The table lists this clonotype with many counts. CDR3 DNA sequence: TGCGCCAGCAGTCCGGACAGGGCACAAGAGACCCAGTACTTC. Translating it yields CASSPDRAQETQYF. The chain couples TRBV4-3 to TRBJ2-5, with 8 bases lining up with TRBD1. J gave up 2 bases and V 6 bases, and 5 bases lay outside the gene matches. The CDR3 contains 14 residues. Germline assignment: CDR1 LGHNA and CDR2 YSLEER.

This clonotype was counted ten times or more. The chain is built from TRBV18 and TRBJ1-1; no clear D. Trimming left V 2 bases short and J 0 bases short, with 4 bases between. Germline CDR1 is KGHSH and CDR2 is LQKENI. The CDR3 runs to 13 residues. The CDR3 here is CASSPTVNTEAFF. CDR3 nucleotides: TGTGCCAGCTCACCAACGGTGAACACTGAAGCTTTCTTT.

This clonotype occurred many times. The rearrangement joins TRBV25-1 to TRBJ2-1, with D possibly matching TRBD1 (5 bases). Germline values: CDR1 MGHDK, CDR2 SYGVNS. Trimming shortened V by 3 bases and J by 15 bases, and 15 bases separated the two germline ends. CDR3 length: 12 amino acids. The CDR3 nucleotides read TGTGCCAGCAGTGAGGGCCGGACAACCGCGTTCTTC. This codes for CASSEGRTTAFF.

This clonotype was recorded at least ten times. The gene calls are TRBV6-6 and TRBJ2-2, with D tentatively TRBD2 (6 bases). V was pared by 3 bases and J by 3 bases, with 17 bases between. The CDR3 extends over 17 amino acids. Germline assignment: CDR1 MNHNY and CDR2 SVGAGI (reference sequence). CDR3 sequence: CASSYTHLAAYTGELFF. In DNA form, the CDR3 reads TGTGCCAGCAGTTATACGCACTTAGCGGCTTACACCGGGGAGCTGTTTTTT.

This clonotype was seen many times. The chain links TRBV7-2 to TRBJ1-2; D gene ambiguous. The germline V and J ends were trimmed by 1 base and 4 bases, with 10 bases remaining between them. This CDR3 comprises 14 residues. Germline CDR1 is SGHTA and CDR2 is FQGNSA. CDR3: CASSLDTLVYGYTF. The CDR3 nucleotides are TGTGCCAGCAGCTTAGACACCTTGGTCTATGGCTACACCTTC.

This clonotype was seen a few times. The gene calls are TRBV30 and TRBJ1-1; 9 nucleotides align to TRBD1. CDR1 GTSNPN and CDR2 SVGIG come from the germline V gene (reference sequence). This CDR3 has 16 amino acids. Trimming at V came to 0 bases and at J to 1 base, leaving 6 bases not matched to a gene. CDR3 nucleotides: TGTGCCTGGAGTGTTTGGACAGGGGCCGCGAACACTGAAGCTTTCTTT. This encodes CAWSVWTGAANTEAFF.

This clonotype showed up many times. V usage is TRBV20-1 and J usage is TRBJ2-3; 9 nucleotides line up with TRBD1. The CDR3 has 14 residues. The ends lost 6 bases at V and 3 bases at J; junction bases unmatched: 7. In germline, CDR1 is DFQATT, CDR2 SNEGSKA (reference sequence). CDR3 nucleotide sequence: TGCAGTGCGTGGACAGGGGTTTCAACAGATACGCAGTATTTT. It is translated as CSAWTGVSTDTQYF.

This clonotype came up many times. V and J are TRBV25-1 and TRBJ2-5; tentative D call: TRBD2 (6 bases). V lost 3 bases and J 5 bases, leaving 10 bases between the germline ends. Germline V gives CDR1 MGHDK, CDR2 SYGVNS. The CDR3 runs 13 residues. The CDR3 protein is CASSEGGRETQYF. The DNA for the CDR3 is TGTGCCAGCAGTGAGGGGGGTCGGGAGACCCAGTACTTC.

This clonotype was seen many times. The rearrangement uses TRBV15 and TRBJ2-7; 7 bases are shared with TRBD1. CDR1 is LNHNV, CDR2 YYDKDF, per germline (reference sequence). This CDR3 is built from 14 residues. V shed 5 bases, J shed 2 bases, and the junction held 6 bases outside the gene matches. The CDR3 sequence is CATSANRGAYEQYF. For the CDR3, the DNA is TGTGCCACCAGCGCAAACAGGGGAGCCTACGAGCAGTACTTC.

This clonotype was seen repeatedly, ten times or more. The V call is TRBV12-3 or TRBV12-4, the J call TRBJ1-1, with D perhaps matching TRBD1 (5 bases). CDR3 size: 15 residues. V was pared by 7 bases and J by 0 bases, with 15 bases between. CDR3: CASNPQALVNTEAFF. CDR3 DNA sequence: TGTGCCAGCAATCCACAGGCTTTGGTGAACACTGAAGCTTTCTTT.

This clonotype has ten or more counts. V gene TRBV5-6 combines with J gene TRBJ1-2; the D gene is possibly TRBD1 (6 bases). Germline CDR1 is SGHDT and CDR2 is YYEEEE. V lost 4 bases, J lost 8 bases, and 15 bases lay in between. The CDR3 consists of 13 residues. The CDR3 coding sequence is TGTGCCAGCAGCCCAATGGGGGCGAGAGGCTACACCTTC. This sequence encodes CASSPMGARGYTF.

This clonotype was observed many times. The V gene is TRBV7-9, the J gene TRBJ1-2, with TRBD1 as a possible D gene (5 bases). Germline CDR1 reads SEHNR; CDR2 reads FQNEAQ (reference sequence). The CDR3 extends over 15 amino acids. Trimming shortened V by 4 bases and J by 6 bases, and 18 bases separated the two germline ends. CDR3 region: CASSYPGRGIDGYTF. In DNA, the CDR3 is TGTGCCAGCAGCTATCCGGGACGGGGAATTGATGGCTACACCTTC.

This clonotype has just a few counts. The genes are TRBV27 and TRBJ2-7; TRBD2 matches at 8 bases. Unmatched junction bases numbered 8, after V lost 5 bases and J lost 5 bases. Germline assignment: CDR1 MNHEY and CDR2 SMNVEV (reference sequence). This CDR3 comprises 14 residues. The CDR3 spells CASSPRLALNEQYF. The CDR3 DNA reads as TGTGCCAGCAGTCCACGACTAGCGCTGAACGAGCAGTACTTC.

This clonotype was counted ten times or more. The V call is TRBV20-1, the J call TRBJ2-7; no definite D call. The V and J ends lost 5 bases and 2 bases respectively, with 16 bases between them. The germline V gene encodes CDR1 DFQATT and CDR2 SNEGSKA (reference sequence). This CDR3 comprises 14 residues. The CDR3 region has the DNA TGCAGTGCTCCCCGGGCAACTGGCGCCTACGAGCAGTACTTC. Translating it yields CSAPRATGAYEQYF.

This clonotype was counted ten times or more. V usage is TRBV28 and J usage is TRBJ2-3, with a possible D match to TRBD1 (6 bases). Per the germline V gene, CDR1 is MDHEN and CDR2 is SYDVKM. This CDR3 has 14 residues. CDR3 sequence (DNA): TGTGGGGCCTCGGCACAGGGTCGGGCAGATACGCAGTATTTT. Encoded protein: CGASAQGRADTQYF. Full variable domain (remainder filled in from reference TRBV28 and TRBJ2-3): DVKVTQSSRYLVKRTGEKVFLECVQDMDHENMFWYRQDPGLGLRLIYFSYDVKMKEKGDIPEGYSVSREKKERFSLILESASTNQTSMYLCGASAQGRADTQYFGPGTRLTVL.

This clonotype was recorded many times. The chain combines TRBV6-4 with TRBJ2-1; TRBD2 aligns across 7 bases. CDR1 is MRHNA, CDR2 SNTAGT, per germline. Unmatched junction bases numbered 8, after V lost 2 bases and J lost 4 bases. The CDR3 spans 16 residues. The CDR3 loop reads CASSDRPSGAYNEQFF. CDR3 sequence (DNA): TGTGCCAGCAGTGACCGTCCTAGCGGAGCTTACAATGAGCAGTTCTTC.

This clonotype was observed a few times. A single base separates this from a much larger clone, so it may be a read error. The chain recombines TRBV20-1 with TRBJ2-1; TRBD2 might be the D (5 bases). There are 14 residues in the CDR3. Trimming stripped 6 bases from V and 3 bases from J, with 15 bases between. The germline V gene encodes CDR1 DFQATT and CDR2 SNEGSKA (reference sequence). The CDR3 region is CSALKSGNYNEQFF. The CDR3 DNA reads TGCAGTGCCTTGAAGAGCGGAAACTACAATGAGCAGTTCTTC.

This clonotype was observed at least ten times. This rearrangement joins TRBV18 to TRBJ1-6; D not resolved. Germline V gene sequence: CDR1 KGHSH, CDR2 LQKENI. The CDR3 is made up of 14 amino acids. V was shortened by 4 bases and J by 7 bases, with 11 bases between the two germline ends. The CDR3 here is CASSLRADNSPLHF. CDR3 bases: TGTGCCAGCTCACTCCGCGCCGACAATTCACCCCTCCACTTT. Using reference TRBV18 and TRBJ1-6 for the parts outside the CDR3, the full variable domain is NAGVMQNPRHLVRRRGQEARLRCSPMKGHSHVYWYRQLPEEGLKFMVYLQKENIIDESGMPKERFSAEFPKEGPSILRIQQVVRGDSAAYFCASSLRADNSPLHFGNGTRLTVT.

This clonotype has ten or more counts. The chain uses TRBV7-2 and TRBJ1-2; a possible D gene is TRBD1 (5 bases). The V gene's germline CDR1 is SGHTA and CDR2 FQGNSA. Trimming shortened V by 5 bases and J by 4 bases, and 11 bases separated the two germline ends. This CDR3 spans 13 amino acids. CDR3 in DNA: TGTGCCAGCAGCGTCGACAGTCTCTATGGCTACACCTTC. This sequence encodes CASSVDSLYGYTF. Together with reference TRBV7-2 and TRBJ1-2, the CDR3 gives the full variable domain: GAGVSQSPSNKVTEKGKDVELRCDPISGHTALYWYRQSLGQGLEFLIYFQGNSAPDKSGLPSDRFSAERTGGSVSTLTIQRTQQEDSAVYLCASSVDSLYGYTFGSGTRLTVV.

This clonotype was seen repeatedly, ten times or more. The CDR3 loop reads CASSQEFGGWSTDTQYF. DNA of the CDR3: TGCGCCAGCAGCCAAGAGTTCGGGGGCTGGAGCACAGATACGCAGTATTTT. The chain employs TRBV4-1 and TRBJ2-3; either TRBD1 or TRBD2 may fit D (6 bases each). Trimming took 0 bases from V and 0 from J, leaving 13 bases between them. The CDR3 sequence is 17 residues long. Germline-derived CDR1 and CDR2 are MGHRA and YSYEKL.

This clonotype occurred many times. V gene TRBV27 combines with J gene TRBJ1-1; TRBD1 agrees at 7 bases. With V trimmed by 3 bases and J by 1 base, 8 bases remained unmatched. The CDR3 is made up of 16 amino acids. Germline CDR1 reads MNHEY; CDR2 reads SMNVEV (reference sequence). The CDR3 region is CASSLLGGAKNTEAFF. The CDR3 DNA is TGTGCCAGCAGTTTGTTAGGGGGCGCGAAGAACACTGAAGCTTTCTTT.

There are many counts of this clonotype. The J gene is TRBJ1-5, the V gene TRBV10-3, with 9 bases aligning to TRBD1. CDR3 length: 16 residues. With V trimmed by 2 bases and J by 2 bases, 4 bases remained unmatched. The V gene's germline CDR1 is ENHRY and CDR2 SYGVKD. In nucleotides, the CDR3 is TGTGCCATCAGTGAGCGACAGGGGGATGGCAATCAGCCCCAGCATTTT. It translates to CAISERQGDGNQPQHF.

This clonotype was detected many times. The V gene is TRBV28, the J gene TRBJ2-5, with TRBD1 matching 10 bases. Germline CDR1 and CDR2: MDHEN and SYDVKM. The J segment lost 3 bases and the V segment lost 10 bases, leaving 11 bases of the junction unmatched. CDR3 length equals 15 residues. CDR3 residues: CATTRSGTGEETQYF. Written as DNA, the CDR3 is TGTGCCACCACTCGGTCTGGGACAGGGGAAGAGACCCAGTACTTC.

This clonotype was detected ten times or more. The chain employs TRBV20-1 and TRBJ1-1; D uncertain. The V gene's germline CDR1 is DFQATT and CDR2 SNEGSKA (reference sequence). Deletions cut 7 bases from V and 0 bases from J, with 6 bases between. The CDR3 sequence is 11 residues long. The chain's CDR3 is CSGELNTEAFF. The CDR3, as DNA: TGCAGTGGCGAATTGAACACTGAAGCTTTCTTT.